This T cell receptor beta chain stems from a study of shared clonotypes between healthy human individuals. Per germline, CDR1 SGHAT and CDR2 FQNNGV. After removal of 2 bases from V and 3 bases from J, the junction contained 5 bases not matched to a gene. This CDR3 is built from 15 residues. The input for sorted-subset replicate PCRs was around 210 ng DNA, tens of thousands of T cell genomes. This table comes from immunoSEQ multiplex PCR, and its TCRdb copy is limited to in-frame clones, with some not included. The table has some 2,000,000 clones, roughly 95% seen once. Regarding the study as a whole: Memory subsets generally showed smaller estimated richness than naive subsets did.

All donors were healthy HIV-negative adults lacking recent acute infections or vaccinations. Splitting of CD4+ cells produced CD45RA+ naive and CD45RA-negative memory subsets. Note on this clone: The antigen remains undetermined. The sample has other DNA sequences that encode this CDR3 too.

This receptor was obtained from a man aged 18 to 30 in good health. The sample consisted of naive CD4+ T cells sorted from blood. Subset indicated: CD45RA+ positively selected. The V gene is TRBV11-2, the J gene TRBJ2-5, with 8 bases identical to TRBD2. This CDR3 is CASSLNGRGEETQYF. CDR3 in DNA: TGTGCCAGCAGCTTAAACGGGAGGGGAGAAGAGACCCAGTACTTC. Combining the CDR3 with reference TRBV11-2 and TRBJ2-5 gives the whole variable domain EAGVAQSPRYKIIEKRQSVAFWCNPISGHATLYWYQQILGQGPKLLIQFQNNGVVDDSQLPKDRFSAERLKGVDSTLKIQPAKLEDSAVYLCASSLNGRGEETQYFGPGTRLLVL.